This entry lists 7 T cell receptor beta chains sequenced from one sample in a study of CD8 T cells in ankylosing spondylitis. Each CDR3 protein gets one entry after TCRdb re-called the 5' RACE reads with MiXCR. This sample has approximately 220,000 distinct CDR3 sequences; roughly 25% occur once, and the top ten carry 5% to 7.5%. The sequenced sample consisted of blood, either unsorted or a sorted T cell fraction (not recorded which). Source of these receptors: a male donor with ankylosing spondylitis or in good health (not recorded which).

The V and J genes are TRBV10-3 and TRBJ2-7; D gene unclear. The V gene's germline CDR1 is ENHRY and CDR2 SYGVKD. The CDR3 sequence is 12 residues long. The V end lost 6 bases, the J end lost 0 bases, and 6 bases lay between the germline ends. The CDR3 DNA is TGTGCCATCAGAGGGTTCTCCTACGAGCAGTACTTC. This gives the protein CAIRGFSYEQYF.

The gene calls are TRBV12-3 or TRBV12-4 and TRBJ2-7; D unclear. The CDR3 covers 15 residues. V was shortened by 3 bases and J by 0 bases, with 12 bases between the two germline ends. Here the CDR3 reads CASSLYSLSSYEQYF. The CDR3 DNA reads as TGTGCCAGCAGTTTGTACAGCTTGAGCTCCTACGAGCAGTACTTC.

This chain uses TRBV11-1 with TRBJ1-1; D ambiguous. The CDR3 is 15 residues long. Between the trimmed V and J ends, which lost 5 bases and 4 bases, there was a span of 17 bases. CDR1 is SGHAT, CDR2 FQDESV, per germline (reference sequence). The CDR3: CASSLRAFSSTEAFF. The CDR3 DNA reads TGTGCCAGCAGCCTCCGGGCCTTTTCAAGCACTGAAGCTTTCTTT. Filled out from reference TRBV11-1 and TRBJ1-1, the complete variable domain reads EAEVAQSPRYKITEKSQAVAFWCDPISGHATLYWYRQILGQGPELLVQFQDESVVDDSQLPKDRFSAERLKGVDSTLKIQPAELGDSAMYLCASSLRAFSSTEAFFGQGTRLTVV.

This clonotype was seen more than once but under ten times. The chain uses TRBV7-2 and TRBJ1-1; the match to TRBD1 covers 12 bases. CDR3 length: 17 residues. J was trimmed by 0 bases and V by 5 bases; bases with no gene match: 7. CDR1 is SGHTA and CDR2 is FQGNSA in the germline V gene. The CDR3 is CASSAAGTGGLNTEAFF. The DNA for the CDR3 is TGTGCCAGCAGCGCCGCCGGGACAGGGGGCCTGAACACTGAAGCTTTCTTT.

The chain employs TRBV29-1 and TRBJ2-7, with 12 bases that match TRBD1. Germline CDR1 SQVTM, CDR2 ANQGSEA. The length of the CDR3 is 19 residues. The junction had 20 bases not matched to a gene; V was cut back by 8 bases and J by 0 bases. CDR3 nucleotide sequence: TGCAGCAAGATAGACCATCGGGACAGGGGGCTCCAAGTCTCCTACGAGCAGTACTTC. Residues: CSKIDHRDRGLQVSYEQYF.

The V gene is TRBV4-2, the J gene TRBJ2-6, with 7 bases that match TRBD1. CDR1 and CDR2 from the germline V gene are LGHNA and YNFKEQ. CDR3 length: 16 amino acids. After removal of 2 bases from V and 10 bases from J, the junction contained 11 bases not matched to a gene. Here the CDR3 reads CASSQNPGTVRNVLTF. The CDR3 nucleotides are TGTGCCAGCAGCCAAAATCCCGGGACAGTTAGAAACGTCCTGACTTTC.

The CDR3 reads CSAVGVGEQFF. In DNA, the CDR3 is TGCAGTGCTGTGGGAGTGGGTGAGCAGTTCTTC. This chain connects TRBV20-1 to TRBJ2-1; TRBD2 is a possible D gene (5 bases). The germline gives CDR1 DFQATT, CDR2 SNEGSKA (reference sequence). V shed 5 bases and J shed 9 bases, with 11 bases lying between them. This CDR3 comprises 11 residues.